This paragraph reports one TCR beta chain. No antigen is known for it. Read sequence stops 3 residues before the CDR3 end, and the germline J gene provides the missing end. Germline V lookup: CDR1 WSHSY, CDR2 SAAADI. There are 11 residues in the CDR3. With 7 bases removed from V and 5 bases from J, the gap between germline ends came to 6 bases. The data are from a study of T cell clonality in common variable immunodeficiency. The study, taken as a whole, reports: Compared with controls, CVID subjects had fewer shared TCRbeta clones. CVID subjects had higher TCRbeta clonality than healthy controls, most marked in about a third. Common variable immunodeficiency TCR beta sequences reportedly had fewer deletions and N-nucleotide insertions.

Each donor provided about 4.5 to 8.5 ml of heparinized whole blood. Profiled with immunoSEQ multiplex PCR; TCRdb holds only in-frame clones, not every one. Observed in the sample are roughly 58,000 clones, none of them singletons. This rearrangement joins TRBV10-2 to TRBJ1-5; D is unclear. The specimen was peripheral blood mononuclear cells. The receptor was derived from a person between 18 and 70 years old in good health. The CDR3 bases that were read are TGCGCCAGCATTATTGATCAGCCC. This translates into CASIIDQP. The CDR3, in full, reads CASIIDQPQHF.